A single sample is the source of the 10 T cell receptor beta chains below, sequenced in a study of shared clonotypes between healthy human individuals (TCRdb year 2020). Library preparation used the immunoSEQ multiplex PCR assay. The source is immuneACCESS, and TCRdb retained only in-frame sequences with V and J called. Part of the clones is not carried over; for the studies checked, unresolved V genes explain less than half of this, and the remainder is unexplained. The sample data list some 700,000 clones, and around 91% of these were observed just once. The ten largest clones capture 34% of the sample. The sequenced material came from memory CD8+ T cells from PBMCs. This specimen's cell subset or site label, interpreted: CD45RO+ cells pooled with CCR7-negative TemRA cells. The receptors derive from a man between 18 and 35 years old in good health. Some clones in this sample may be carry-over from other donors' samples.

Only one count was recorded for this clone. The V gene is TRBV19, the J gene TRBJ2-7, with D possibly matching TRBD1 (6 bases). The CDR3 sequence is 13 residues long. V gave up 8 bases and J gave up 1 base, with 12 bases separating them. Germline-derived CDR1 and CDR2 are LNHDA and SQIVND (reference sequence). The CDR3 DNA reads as TGTGCCAGTTTGGACAGAGAATCCTACGAGCAGTACTTC. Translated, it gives CASLDRESYEQYF.

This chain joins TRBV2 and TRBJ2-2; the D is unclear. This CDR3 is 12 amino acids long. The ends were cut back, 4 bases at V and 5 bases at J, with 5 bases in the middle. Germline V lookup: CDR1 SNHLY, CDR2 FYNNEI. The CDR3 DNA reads TGTGCCAGCAGTGCGGTTACCGGGGAGCTGTTTTTT. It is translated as CASSAVTGELFF.

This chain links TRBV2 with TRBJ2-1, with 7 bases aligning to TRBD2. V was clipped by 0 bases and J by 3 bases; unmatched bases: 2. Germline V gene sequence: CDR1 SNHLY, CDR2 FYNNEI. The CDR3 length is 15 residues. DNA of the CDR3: TGTGCCAGCAGTGAAGCCAGCGGGATCTACAATGAGCAGTTCTTC. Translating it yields CASSEASGIYNEQFF.

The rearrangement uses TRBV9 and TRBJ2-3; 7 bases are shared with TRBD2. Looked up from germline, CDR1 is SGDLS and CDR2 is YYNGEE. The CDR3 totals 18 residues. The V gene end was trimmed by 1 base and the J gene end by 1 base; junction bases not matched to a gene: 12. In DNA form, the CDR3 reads TGTGCCAGCAGCGTACGGGCTGCCGCTAGCGGTGGCACAGATACGCAGTATTTT. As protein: CASSVRAAASGGTDTQYF.

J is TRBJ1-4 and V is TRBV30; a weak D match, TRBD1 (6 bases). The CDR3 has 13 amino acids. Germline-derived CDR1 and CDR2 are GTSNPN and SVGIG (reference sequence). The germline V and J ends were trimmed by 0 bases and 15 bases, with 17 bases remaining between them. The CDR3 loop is CAWSVYARDTVFF. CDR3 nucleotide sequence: TGTGCCTGGAGTGTGTATGCCCGGGACACAGTGTTTTTT.

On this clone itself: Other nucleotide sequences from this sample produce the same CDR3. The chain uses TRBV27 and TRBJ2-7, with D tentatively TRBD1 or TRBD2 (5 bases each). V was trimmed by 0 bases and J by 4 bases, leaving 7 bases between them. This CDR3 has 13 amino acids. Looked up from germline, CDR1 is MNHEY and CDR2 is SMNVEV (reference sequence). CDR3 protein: CASSLSGGYEQYF. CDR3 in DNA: TGTGCCAGCAGTTTATCTGGGGGATACGAGCAGTACTTC.

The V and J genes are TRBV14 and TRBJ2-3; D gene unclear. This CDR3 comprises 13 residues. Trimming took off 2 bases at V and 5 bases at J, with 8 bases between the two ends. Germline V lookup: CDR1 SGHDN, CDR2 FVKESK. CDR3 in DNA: TGTGCCAGCAGCCAATGGTTAGGAGATACGCAGTATTTT. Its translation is CASSQWLGDTQYF.

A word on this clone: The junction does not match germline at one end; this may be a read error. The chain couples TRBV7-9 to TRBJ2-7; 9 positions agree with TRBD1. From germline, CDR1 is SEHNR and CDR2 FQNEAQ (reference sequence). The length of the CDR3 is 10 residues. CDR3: CASSSGQGDF. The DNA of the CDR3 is TGTGCCAGCAGCTCGGGACAGGGTGACTTC.

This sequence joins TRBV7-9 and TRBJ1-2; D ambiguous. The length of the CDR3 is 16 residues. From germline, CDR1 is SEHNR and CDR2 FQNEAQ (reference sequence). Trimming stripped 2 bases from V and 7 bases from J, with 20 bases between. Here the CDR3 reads CASSLPLEEPCPGYTF. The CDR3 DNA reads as TGTGCCAGCAGCTTACCCCTTGAGGAACCCTGCCCTGGCTACACCTTC.

The CDR3: CASSQDRVYAGELFF. CDR3 bases: TGCGCCAGCAGCCAGGACAGGGTCTACGCCGGGGAGCTGTTTTTT. The chain employs TRBV4-1 and TRBJ2-2; 8 bases fit TRBD1. Germline CDR1 is MGHRA and CDR2 is YSYEKL. The CDR3 is 15 amino acids. The junction had 6 bases not matched to a gene; V was cut back by 3 bases and J by 6 bases.